These T cell receptor beta chains were read from a single sample in a study of blood T cell repertoires in COVID-19. Sequencing used immunoSEQ multiplex PCR; TCRdb keeps in-frame clones, though not all of them. The repertoire has 100,000 to 150,000 clones, about 85% of them found once; the top ten carry under 4%. Sequencing used peripheral blood. Receptors were obtained from a man aged 60-69 years with acute or convalescent COVID-19. CDR3s include the opening cysteine and the closing phenylalanine or tryptophan. Fields, in order: CDR3 length, V gene, clone size, J gene, D gene, CDR3 DNA, CDR3 protein. The D gene is left open where the match is weak. A row's size may be missing; if present it is once, few, many or a size class.

15,TRBV19,NA,TRBJ2-7,TRBD1,TGTGCCAGTTTCCTCCGGGACAGGTATGGATACGAGCAGTACTTC,CASFLRDRYGYEQYF
15,TRBV6-2/TRBV6-3,NA,TRBJ2-1,TRBD1,TGTGCCAGCAGCAGGACCGGGACAGGGCGCAATGAGCAGTTCTTC,CASSRTGTGRNEQFF
16,TRBV6-2/TRBV6-3,NA,TRBJ2-1,NA,TGTGCCAGCAGTTACGAGGGCAACCTTCTTTACAATGAGCAGTTCTTC,CASSYEGNLLYNEQFF
12,TRBV18,few,TRBJ1-1,NA,TGTGCCAGCTCACCTCTCCAGGGTGAAGCTTTCTTT,CASSPLQGEAFF
14,TRBV9,once,TRBJ1-1,NA,TGTGCCAGCAGCGTAGCTCCGGTGAACACTGAAGCTTTCTTT,CASSVAPVNTEAFF
15,TRBV5-6,NA,TRBJ2-5,NA,TGTGCCAGCAGCGGGTTCCGGGAGAACCAAGAGACCCAGTACTTC,CASSGFRENQETQYF
15,TRBV28,NA,TRBJ1-4,NA,TGTGCCAGCAGCCGGCTCAGGCCAACTAATGAAAAACTGTTTTTT,CASSRLRPTNEKLFF
16,TRBV19,NA,TRBJ2-7,TRBD1,TGTGCCAGTAGTATGGTAAGGGACAGGGGGTCCTACGAGCAGTACTTC,CASSMVRDRGSYEQYF
14,TRBV19,NA,TRBJ1-5,TRBD1,TGTGCCAGTAGCGGGACAGGGAGCGGTCAGCCCCAGCATTTT,CASSGTGSGQPQHF
10,TRBV10-2,NA,TRBJ2-7,NA,TGCGCCAGCGGACACGACGAGCAGTACTTC,CASGHDEQYF
15,TRBV7-3,NA,TRBJ1-1,TRBD1,TGTGCCAGCAGCGCAACAGGGGGTCCGGGCACTGAAGCTTTCTTT,CASSATGGPGTEAFF
11,TRBV7-9,NA,TRBJ2-5,NA,TGTGCCAGCAGCTCGGGAGAGACCCAGTACTTC,CASSSGETQYF
15,TRBV2,NA,TRBJ2-5,NA,TGTGCCAGCAGTGAAGGGTTGGCGGGGCAAGAGACCCAGTACTTC,CASSEGLAGQETQYF